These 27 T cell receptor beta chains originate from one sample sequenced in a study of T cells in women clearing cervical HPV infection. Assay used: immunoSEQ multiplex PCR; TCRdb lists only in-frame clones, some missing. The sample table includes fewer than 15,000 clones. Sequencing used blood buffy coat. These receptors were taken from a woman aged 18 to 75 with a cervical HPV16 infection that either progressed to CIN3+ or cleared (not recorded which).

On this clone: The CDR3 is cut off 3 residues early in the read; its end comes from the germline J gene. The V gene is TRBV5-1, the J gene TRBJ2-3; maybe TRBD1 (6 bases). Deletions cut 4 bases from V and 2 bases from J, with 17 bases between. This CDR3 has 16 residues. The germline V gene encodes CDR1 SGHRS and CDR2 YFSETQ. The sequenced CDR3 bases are TGCGCCAGCAGCCCAGGCACCAACAGGGACACAGATACG. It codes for CASSPGTNRDTDT. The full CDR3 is CASSPGTNRDTDTQYF.

CDR3 in amino acids: CASSGAPGNQPQHF. The CDR3 DNA, read in part, is TGTGCCAGCAGTGGGGCCCCCGGAAATCAGCCC. This chain joins TRBV6-1 and TRBJ1-5; D is uncertain. The missing CDR3 end, 3 residues past where the read stops, is filled in from the germline J gene. Germline loops: CDR1 MNHNS, CDR2 SASEGT. This CDR3 comprises 14 residues. The germline V and J ends were trimmed by 4 bases and 4 bases, with 11 bases remaining between them.

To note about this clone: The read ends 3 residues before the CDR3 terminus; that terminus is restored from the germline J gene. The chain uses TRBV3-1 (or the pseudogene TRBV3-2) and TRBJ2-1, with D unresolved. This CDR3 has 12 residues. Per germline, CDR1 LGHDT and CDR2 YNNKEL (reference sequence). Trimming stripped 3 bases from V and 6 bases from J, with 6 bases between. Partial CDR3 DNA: TGTGCCAGCAGCCAGAGCTCCAATGAG. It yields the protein CASSQSSNE. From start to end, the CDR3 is CASSQSSNEQFF.

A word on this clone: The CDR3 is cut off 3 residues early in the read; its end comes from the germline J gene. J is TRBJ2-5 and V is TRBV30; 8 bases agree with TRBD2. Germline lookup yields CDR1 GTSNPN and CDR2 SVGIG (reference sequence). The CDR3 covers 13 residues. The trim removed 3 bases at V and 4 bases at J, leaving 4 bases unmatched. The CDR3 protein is CAWRAGGGETQYF. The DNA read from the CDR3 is TGTGCCTGGAGGGCCGGGGGGGGAGAGACC.

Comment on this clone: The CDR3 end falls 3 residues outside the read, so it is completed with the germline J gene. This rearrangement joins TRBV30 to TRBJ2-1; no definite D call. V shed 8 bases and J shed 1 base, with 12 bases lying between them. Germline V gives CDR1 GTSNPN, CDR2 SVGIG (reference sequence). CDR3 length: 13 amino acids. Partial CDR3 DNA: TGTGCCGGCGACATCGGATCCTACAATGAG. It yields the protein CAGDIGSYNE. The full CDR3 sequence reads CAGDIGSYNEQFF. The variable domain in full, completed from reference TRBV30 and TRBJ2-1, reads SQTIHQWPATLVQPVGSPLSLECTVEGTSNPNLYWYRQAAGRGLQLLFYSVGIGQISSEVPQNLSASRPQDRQFILSSKKLLLSDSGFYLCAGDIGSYNEQFFGPGTRLTVL.

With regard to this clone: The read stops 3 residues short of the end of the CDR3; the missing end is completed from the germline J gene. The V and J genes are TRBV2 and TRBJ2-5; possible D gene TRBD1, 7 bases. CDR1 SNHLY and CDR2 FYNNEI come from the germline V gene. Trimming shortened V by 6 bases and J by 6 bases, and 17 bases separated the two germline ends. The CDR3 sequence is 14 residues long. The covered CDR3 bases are TGTGCCAGCAGCTCTGCGACAGGGAGGAAGACC. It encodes CASSSATGRKT. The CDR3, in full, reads CASSSATGRKTQYF.

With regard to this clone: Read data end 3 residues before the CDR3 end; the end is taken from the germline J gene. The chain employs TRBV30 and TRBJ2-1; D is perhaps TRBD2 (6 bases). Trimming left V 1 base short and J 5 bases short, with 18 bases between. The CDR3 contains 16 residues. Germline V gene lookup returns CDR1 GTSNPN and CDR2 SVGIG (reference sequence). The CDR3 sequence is CAWSAASPGVDNEQFF. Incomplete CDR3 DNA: TGTGCCTGGAGTGCCGCCAGCCCGGGGGTAGACAATGAG.

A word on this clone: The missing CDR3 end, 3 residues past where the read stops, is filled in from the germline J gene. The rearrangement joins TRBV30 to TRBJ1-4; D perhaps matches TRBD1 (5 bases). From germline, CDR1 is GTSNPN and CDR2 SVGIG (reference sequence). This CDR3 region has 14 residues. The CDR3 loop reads CAWSAGTQGAKLFF. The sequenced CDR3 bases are TGTGCCTGGAGTGCCGGGACTCAAGGGGCGAAA.

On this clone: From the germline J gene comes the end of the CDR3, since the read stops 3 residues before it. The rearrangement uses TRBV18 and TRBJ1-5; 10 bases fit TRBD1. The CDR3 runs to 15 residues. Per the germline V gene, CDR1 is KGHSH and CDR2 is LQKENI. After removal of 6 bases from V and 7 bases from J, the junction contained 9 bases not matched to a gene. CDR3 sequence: CASSGGTGVQQPQHF. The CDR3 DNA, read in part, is TGTGCCAGCTCGGGTGGGACAGGGGTCCAACAGCCC. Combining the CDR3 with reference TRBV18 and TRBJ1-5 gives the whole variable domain NAGVMQNPRHLVRRRGQEARLRCSPMKGHSHVYWYRQLPEEGLKFMVYLQKENIIDESGMPKERFSAEFPKEGPSILRIQQVVRGDSAAYFCASSGGTGVQQPQHFGDGTRLSIL.

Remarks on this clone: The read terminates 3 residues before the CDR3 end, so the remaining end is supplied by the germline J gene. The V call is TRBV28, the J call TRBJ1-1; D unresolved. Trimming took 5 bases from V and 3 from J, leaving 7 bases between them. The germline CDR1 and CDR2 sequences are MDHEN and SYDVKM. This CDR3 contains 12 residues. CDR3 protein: CASSLRDTEAFF. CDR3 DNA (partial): TGTGCCAGCAGTCTCCGGGACACTGAA.

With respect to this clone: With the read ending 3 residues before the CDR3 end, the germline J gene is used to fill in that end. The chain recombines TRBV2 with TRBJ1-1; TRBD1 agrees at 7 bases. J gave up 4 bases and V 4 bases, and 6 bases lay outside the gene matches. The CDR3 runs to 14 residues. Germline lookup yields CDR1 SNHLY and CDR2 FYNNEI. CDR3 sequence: CASSAQGGPTEAFF. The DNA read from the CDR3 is TGTGCCAGCAGTGCCCAGGGGGGACCCACTGAA.

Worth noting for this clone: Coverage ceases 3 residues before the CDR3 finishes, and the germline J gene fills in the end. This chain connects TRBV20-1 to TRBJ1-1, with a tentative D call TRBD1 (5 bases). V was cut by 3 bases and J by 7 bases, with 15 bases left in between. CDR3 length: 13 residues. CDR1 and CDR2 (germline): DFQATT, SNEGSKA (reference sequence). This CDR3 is CSARPRGRGEAFF. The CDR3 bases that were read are TGCAGTGCTAGGCCAAGGGGAAGGGGTGAA.

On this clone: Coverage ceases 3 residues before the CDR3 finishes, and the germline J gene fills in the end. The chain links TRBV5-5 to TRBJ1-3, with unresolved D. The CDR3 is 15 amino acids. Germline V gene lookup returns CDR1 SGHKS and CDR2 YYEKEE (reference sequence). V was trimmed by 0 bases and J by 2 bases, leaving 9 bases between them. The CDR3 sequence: CASSLVGTAGNTIYF. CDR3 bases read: TGTGCCAGCAGCTTGGTTGGTACAGCTGGAAACACC. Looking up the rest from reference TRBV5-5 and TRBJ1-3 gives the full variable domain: DAGVTQSPTHLIKTRGQQVTLRCSPISGHKSVSWYQQVLGQGPQFIFQYYEKEERGRGNFPDRFSARQFPNYSSELNVNALLLGDSALYLCASSLVGTAGNTIYFGEGSWLTVV.

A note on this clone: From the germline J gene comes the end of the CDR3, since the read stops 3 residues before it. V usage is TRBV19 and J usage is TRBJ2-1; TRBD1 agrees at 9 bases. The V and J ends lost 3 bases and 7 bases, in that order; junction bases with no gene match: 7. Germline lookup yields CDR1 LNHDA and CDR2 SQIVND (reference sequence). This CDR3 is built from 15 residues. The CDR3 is CASSMVGTGNNEQFF. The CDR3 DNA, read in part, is TGTGCCAGTAGTATGGTAGGGACAGGGAATAATGAG.

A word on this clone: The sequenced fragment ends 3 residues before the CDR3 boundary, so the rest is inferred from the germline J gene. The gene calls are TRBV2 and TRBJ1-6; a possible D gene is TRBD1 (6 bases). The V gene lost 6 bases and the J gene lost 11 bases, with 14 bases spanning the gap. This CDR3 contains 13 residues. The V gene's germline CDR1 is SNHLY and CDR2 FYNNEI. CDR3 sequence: CASSLLQGPPLHF. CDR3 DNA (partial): TGTGCCAGCAGCCTTCTCCAGGGGCCACCC. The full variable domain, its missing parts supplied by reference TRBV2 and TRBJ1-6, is EPEVTQTPSHQVTQMGQEVILRCVPISNHLYFYWYRQILGQKVEFLVSFYNNEISEKSEIFDDQFSVERPDGSNFTLKIRSTKLEDSAMYFCASSLLQGPPLHFGNGTRLTVT.

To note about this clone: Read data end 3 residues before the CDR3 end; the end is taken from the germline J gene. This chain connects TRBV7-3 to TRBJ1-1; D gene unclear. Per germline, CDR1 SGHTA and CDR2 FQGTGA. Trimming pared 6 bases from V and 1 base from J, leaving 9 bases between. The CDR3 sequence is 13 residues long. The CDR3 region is CASRAEENTEAFF. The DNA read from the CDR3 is TGTGCCAGCAGGGCAGAAGAGAACACTGAA.

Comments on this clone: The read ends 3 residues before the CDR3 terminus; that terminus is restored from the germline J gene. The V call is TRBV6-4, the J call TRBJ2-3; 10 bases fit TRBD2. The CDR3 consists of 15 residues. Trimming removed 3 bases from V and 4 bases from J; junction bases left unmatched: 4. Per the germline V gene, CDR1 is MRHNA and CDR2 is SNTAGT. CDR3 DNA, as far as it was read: TGTGCCAGCAGTGATGCTAGCGGGGGTTCAGATACG. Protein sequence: CASSDASGGSDT. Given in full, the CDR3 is CASSDASGGSDTQYF.

This chain's CDR3 is CASSQDREIGEQYF. The CDR3 DNA, read in part, is TGCGCCAGCAGCCAAGACAGGGAGATCGGCGAG. This chain joins TRBV4-1 and TRBJ2-7, with D perhaps matching TRBD1 or TRBD2 (5 bases each). Read data end 3 residues before the CDR3 end; the end is taken from the germline J gene. The germline V gene has CDR1 MGHRA and CDR2 YSYEKL. V lost 0 bases to trimming and J lost 6 bases, with 12 bases between them. This CDR3 spans 14 amino acids.

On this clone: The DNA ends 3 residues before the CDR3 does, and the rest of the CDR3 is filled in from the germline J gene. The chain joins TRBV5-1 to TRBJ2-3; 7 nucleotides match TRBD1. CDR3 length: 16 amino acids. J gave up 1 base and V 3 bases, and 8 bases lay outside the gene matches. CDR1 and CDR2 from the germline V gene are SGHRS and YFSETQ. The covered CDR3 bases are TGCGCCAGCAGCTGGCACAGGGGAAGCGGCACAGATACG. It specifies CASSWHRGSGTDT. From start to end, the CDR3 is CASSWHRGSGTDTQYF. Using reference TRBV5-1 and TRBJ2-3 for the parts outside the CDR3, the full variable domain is KAGVTQTPRYLIKTRGQQVTLSCSPISGHRSVSWYQQTPGQGLQFLFEYFSETQRNKGNFPGRFSGRQFSNSRSEMNVSTLELGDSALYLCASSWHRGSGTDTQYFGPGTRLTVL.

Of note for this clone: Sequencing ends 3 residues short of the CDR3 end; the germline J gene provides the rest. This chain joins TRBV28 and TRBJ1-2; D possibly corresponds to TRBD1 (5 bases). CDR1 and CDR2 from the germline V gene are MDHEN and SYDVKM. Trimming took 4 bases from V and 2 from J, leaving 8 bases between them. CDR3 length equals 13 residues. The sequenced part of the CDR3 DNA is TGTGCCAGCAGTTGGGGGGGAAACTATGGC. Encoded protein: CASSWGGNYG. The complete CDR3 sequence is CASSWGGNYGYTF.

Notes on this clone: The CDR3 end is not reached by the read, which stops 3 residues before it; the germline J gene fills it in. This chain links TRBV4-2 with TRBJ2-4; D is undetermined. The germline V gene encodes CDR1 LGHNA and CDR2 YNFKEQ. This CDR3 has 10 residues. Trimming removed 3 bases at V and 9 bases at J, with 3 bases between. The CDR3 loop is CASSHGIQYF. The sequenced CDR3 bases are TGTGCCAGCAGCCACGGCATT.

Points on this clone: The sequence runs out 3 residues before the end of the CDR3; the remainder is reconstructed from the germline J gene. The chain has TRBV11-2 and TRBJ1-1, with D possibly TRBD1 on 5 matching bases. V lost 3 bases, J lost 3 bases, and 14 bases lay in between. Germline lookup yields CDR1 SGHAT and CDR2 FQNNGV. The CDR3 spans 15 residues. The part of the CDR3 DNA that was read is TGTGCCAGCAGCTTTGCCTCGACAGATTACACTGAA. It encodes CASSFASTDYTE. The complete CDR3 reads CASSFASTDYTEAFF.

The CDR3 here is CSARDQRGNSPLHF. The sequenced part of the CDR3 DNA is TGCAGTGCTAGAGATCAAAGGGGGAATTCACCC. V gene TRBV20-1 combines with J gene TRBJ1-6; tentative D call: TRBD1 (6 bases). The read falls 3 residues short of the CDR3 end, and the missing part is taken from the germline J gene. V lost 0 bases and J 7 bases, leaving 10 bases between the germline ends. Germline V gene data show CDR1 as DFQATT and CDR2 as SNEGSKA (reference sequence). CDR3 size: 14 residues.

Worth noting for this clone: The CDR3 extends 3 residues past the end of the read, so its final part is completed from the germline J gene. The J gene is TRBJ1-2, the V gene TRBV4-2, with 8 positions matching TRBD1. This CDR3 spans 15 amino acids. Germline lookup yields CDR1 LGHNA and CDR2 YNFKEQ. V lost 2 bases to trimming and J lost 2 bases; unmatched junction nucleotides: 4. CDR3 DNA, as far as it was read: TGTGCCAGCAGCCAATCGGACAGGGAGAACTATGGC. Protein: CASSQSDRENYG. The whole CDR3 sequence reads CASSQSDRENYGYTF.

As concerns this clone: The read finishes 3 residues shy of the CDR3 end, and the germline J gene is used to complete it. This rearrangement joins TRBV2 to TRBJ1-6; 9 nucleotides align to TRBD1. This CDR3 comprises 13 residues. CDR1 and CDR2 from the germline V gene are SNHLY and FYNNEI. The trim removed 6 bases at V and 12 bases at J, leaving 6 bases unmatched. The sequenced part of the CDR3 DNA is TGTGCCAGCAGGGGACAGGGACATTTACCC. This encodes CASRGQGHLP. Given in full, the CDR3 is CASRGQGHLPLHF.

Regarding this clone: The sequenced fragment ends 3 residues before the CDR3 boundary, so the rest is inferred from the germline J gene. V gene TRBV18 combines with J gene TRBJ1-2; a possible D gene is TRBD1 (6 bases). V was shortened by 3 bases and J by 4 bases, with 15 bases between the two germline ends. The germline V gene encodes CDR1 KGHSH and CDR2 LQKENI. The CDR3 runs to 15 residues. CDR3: CASSPSSTGSYGYTF. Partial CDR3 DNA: TGTGCCAGCTCACCTTCTAGTACAGGGAGCTATGGC.

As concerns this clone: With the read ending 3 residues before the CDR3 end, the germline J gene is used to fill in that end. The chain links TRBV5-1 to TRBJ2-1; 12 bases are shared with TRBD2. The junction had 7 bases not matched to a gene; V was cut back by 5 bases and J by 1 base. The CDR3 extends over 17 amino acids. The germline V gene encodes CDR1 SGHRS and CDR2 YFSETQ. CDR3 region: CASRELAGGSSYNEQFF. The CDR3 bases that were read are TGCGCCAGCAGAGAGCTAGCGGGGGGGTCTTCCTACAATGAG.